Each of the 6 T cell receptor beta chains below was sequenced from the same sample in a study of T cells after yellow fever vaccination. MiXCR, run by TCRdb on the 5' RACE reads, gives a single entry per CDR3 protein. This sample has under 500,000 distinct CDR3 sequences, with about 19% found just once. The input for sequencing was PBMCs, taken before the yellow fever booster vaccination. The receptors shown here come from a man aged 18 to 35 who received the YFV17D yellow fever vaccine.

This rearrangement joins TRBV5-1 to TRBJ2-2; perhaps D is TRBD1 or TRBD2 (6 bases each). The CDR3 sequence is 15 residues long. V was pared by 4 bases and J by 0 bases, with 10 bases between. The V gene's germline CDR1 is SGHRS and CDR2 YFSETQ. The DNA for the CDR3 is TGCGCCAGCAGCGCGGGACATACGAACACCGGGGAGCTGTTTTTT. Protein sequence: CASSAGHTNTGELFF.

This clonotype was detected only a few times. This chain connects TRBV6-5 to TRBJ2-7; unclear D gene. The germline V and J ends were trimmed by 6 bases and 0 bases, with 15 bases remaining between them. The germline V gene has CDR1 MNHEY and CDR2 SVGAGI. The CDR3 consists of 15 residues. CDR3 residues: CASRPRTDSSYEQYV. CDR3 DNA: TGTGCCAGCAGACCCAGGACCGATAGCTCCTACGAGCAGTACGTC.

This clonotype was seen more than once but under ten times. CDR3 DNA: TGTGCCAGCAGTTTAAGTCCAGTGGTCGAGCAGTACGTC. Amino acid sequence: CASSLSPVVEQYV. The chain is built from TRBV12-3 or TRBV12-4 and TRBJ2-7; D remains ambiguous. This CDR3 has 13 amino acids. Trimming left V 2 bases short and J 6 bases short, with 11 bases between.

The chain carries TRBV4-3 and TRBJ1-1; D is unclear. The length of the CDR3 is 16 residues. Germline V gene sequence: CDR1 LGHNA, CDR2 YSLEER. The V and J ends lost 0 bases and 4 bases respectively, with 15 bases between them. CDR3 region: CASSQDRHSDGTEAFF. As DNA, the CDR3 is TGCGCCAGCAGCCAAGATCGGCACTCAGACGGCACTGAAGCTTTCTTT.

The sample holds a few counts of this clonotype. The CDR3 spells CSARSFAAYEQYF. Here the CDR3 DNA reads TGCAGTGCTAGATCGTTCGCGGCCTACGAGCAGTACTTC. V is TRBV20-1 and J is TRBJ2-7; D uncertain. V dropped 2 bases and J dropped 2 bases, with 10 bases sitting between them. This CDR3 comprises 13 residues. The V gene's germline CDR1 is DFQATT and CDR2 SNEGSKA (reference sequence).

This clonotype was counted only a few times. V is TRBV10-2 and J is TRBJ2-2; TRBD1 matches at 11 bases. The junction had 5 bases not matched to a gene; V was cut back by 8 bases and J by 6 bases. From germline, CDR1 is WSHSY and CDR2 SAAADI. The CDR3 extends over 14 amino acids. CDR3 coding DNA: TGCGCCAGCGGCGGACAGGGGGCTTCCGGGGAGCTGTTTTTT. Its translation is CASGGQGASGELFF.